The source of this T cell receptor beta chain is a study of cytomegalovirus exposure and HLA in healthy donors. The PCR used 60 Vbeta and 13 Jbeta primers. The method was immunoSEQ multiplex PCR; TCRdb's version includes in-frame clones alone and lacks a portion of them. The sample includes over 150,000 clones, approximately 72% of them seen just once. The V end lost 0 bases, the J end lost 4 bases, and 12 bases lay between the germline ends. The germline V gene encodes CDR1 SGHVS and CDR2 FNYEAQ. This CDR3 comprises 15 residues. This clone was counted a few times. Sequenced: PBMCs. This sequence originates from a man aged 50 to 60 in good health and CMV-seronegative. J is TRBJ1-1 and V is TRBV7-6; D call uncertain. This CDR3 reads CASSLAEVVGTEAFF. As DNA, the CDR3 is TGTGCCAGCAGCTTAGCCGAGGTTGTGGGCACTGAAGCTTTCTTT.